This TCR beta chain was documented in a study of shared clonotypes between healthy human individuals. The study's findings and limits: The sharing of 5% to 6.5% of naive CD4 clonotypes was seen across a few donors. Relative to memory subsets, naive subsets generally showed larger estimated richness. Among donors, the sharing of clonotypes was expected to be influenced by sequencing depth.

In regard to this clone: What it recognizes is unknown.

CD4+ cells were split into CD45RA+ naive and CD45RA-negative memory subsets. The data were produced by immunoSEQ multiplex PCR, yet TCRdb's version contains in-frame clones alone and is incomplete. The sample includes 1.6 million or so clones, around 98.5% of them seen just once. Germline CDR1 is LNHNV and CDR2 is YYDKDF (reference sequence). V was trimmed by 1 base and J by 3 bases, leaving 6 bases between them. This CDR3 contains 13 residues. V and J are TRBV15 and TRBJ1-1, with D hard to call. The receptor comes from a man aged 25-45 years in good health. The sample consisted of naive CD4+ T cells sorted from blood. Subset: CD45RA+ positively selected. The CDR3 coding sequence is TGTGCCACCAGCAGAGGGCAAGACACTGAAGCTTTCTTT. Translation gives CATSRGQDTEAFF.